This T cell receptor (beta chain) was sequenced for a study of cytomegalovirus exposure and HLA in healthy donors. The primer mix had 60 Vbeta and 13 Jbeta primers. Sequencing was performed with immunoSEQ multiplex PCR; in TCRdb, only in-frame clones are kept and a portion is missing. The data hold about 140,000 clones, with roughly 66% observed a single time. With regard to this clone: Other DNA sequences in the same sample also yield this CDR3.

There are 14 residues in the CDR3. The germline V gene has CDR1 MNHEY and CDR2 SVGAGI. Trimming removed 2 bases from V and 0 bases from J, with 8 bases in between. This rearrangement joins TRBV6-5 to TRBJ2-7, with D perhaps TRBD2 (5 bases). The source material was PBMCs. The clonotype was recovered from a woman aged 60-75 years in good health and CMV-seronegative. The CDR3 bases are TGTGCCAGCAGTTACAGCGGTAGCTCCTACGAGCAGTACTTC. It encodes CASSYSGSSYEQYF.